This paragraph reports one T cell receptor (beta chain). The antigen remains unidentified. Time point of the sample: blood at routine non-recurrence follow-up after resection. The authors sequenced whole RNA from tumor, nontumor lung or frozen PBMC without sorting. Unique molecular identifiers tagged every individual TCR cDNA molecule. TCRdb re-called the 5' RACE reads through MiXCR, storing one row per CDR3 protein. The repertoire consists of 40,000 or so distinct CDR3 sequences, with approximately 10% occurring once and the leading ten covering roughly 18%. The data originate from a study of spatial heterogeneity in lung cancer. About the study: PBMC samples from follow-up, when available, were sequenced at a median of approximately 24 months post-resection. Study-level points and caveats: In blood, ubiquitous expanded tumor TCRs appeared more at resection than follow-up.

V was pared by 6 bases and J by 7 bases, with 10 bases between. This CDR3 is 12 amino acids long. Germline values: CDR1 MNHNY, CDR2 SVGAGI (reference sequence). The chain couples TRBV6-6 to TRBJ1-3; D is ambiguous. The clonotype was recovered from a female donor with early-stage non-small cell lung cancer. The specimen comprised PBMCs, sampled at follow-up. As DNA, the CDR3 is TGTGCCAGCAGCGTTACGGGGAACACCATATATTTT. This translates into CASSVTGNTIYF.